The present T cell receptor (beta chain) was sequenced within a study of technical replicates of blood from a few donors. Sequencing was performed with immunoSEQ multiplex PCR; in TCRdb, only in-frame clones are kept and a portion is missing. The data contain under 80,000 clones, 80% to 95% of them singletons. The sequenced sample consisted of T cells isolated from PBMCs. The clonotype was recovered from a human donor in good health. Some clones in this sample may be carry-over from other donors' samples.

CDR3 sequence: CASSLGGEGYEQYF. The CDR3 nucleotides read TGTGCCAGCAGCTTAGGCGGGGAAGGGTACGAGCAGTACTTC. This chain joins TRBV7-3 and TRBJ2-7, with D possibly TRBD2 on 6 matching bases. Trimming cost V 2 bases and J 4 bases, with 12 bases left between them. This CDR3 has 14 residues. Germline V gene lookup returns CDR1 SGHTA and CDR2 FQGTGA. Based on the CDR3 plus reference TRBV7-3 and TRBJ2-7, the full variable domain is GAGVSQTPSNKVTEKGKYVELRCDPISGHTALYWYRQSLGQGPEFLIYFQGTGAADDSGLPNDRFFAVRPEGSVSTLKIQRTERGDSAVYLCASSLGGEGYEQYFGPGTRLTVT.